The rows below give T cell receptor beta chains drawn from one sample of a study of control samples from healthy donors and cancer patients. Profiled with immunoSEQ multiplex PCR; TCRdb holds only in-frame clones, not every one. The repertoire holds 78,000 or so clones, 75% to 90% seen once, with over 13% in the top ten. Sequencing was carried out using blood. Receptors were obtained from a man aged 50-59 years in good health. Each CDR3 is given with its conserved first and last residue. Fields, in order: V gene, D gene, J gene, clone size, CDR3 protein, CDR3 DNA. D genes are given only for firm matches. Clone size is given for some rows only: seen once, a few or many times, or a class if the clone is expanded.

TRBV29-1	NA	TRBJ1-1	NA	CSVERGVGAFF	TGCAGCGTTGAACGCGGGGTAGGAGCTTTCTTT
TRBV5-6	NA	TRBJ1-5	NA	CASSPWVEGDQPQHF	TGTGCCAGCAGCCCCTGGGTCGAAGGGGATCAGCCCCAGCATTTT
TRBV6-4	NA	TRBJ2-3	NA	CASATASTDTQYF	TGTGCCAGCGCGACAGCTAGCACAGATACGCAGTATTTT
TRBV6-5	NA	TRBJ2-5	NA	CASTKWGRGETQYF	TGTGCCAGCACCAAGTGGGGGAGAGGAGAGACCCAGTACTTC
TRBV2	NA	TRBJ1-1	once	CASSEIGGFGNTEAFF	TGTGCCAGCAGTGAAATAGGGGGATTTGGGAACACTGAAGCTTTCTTT
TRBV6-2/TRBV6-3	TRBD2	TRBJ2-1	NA	CASSARTSGTYNEQFF	TGTGCCAGCAGTGCCCGGACTAGCGGCACATACAATGAGCAGTTCTTC
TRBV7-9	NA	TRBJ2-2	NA	CASSFQGLGNTGELFF	TGTGCCAGCAGCTTTCAGGGTTTGGGTAACACCGGGGAGCTGTTTTTT
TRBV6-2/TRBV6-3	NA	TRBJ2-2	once	CASSYRTGELFF	TGTGCCAGCAGTTATAGGACAGGGGAGCTGTTTTTT
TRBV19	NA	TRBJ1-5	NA	CASSTVSPRTGPQHF	TGTGCCAGTAGTACGGTTTCCCCAAGGACCGGGCCCCAGCATTTT
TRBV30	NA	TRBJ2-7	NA	CAWSVSDEQYF	TGTGCCTGGAGTGTTAGCGACGAGCAGTACTTC
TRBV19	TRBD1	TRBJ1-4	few	CASTTGAANEKLFF	TGTGCCAGTACCACAGGGGCGGCTAATGAAAAACTGTTTTTT
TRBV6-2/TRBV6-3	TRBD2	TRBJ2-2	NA	CASSYSVRGAGELFF	TGTGCCAGCAGTTACTCGGTTCGGGGGGCCGGGGAGCTGTTTTTT
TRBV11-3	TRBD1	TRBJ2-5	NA	CASSLTDVQGVWETQYF	TGTGCCAGCAGCTTGACCGATGTGCAGGGGGTCTGGGAGACCCAGTACTTC
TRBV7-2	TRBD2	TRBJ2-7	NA	CASSSSGLADSYEQYF	TGTGCCAGCAGCTCATCCGGACTAGCGGATTCCTACGAGCAGTACTTC
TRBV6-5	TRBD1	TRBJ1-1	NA	CASREGQMSTEAFF	TGTGCCAGCAGAGAGGGACAGATGAGCACTGAAGCTTTCTTT
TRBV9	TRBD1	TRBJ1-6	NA	CASSGTGTANSPLHF	TGTGCCAGCAGCGGTACCGGGACAGCCAATTCACCCCTCCACTTT